This entry describes one TCR beta chain. The data are from a study of post-analysis software for immune sequencing data. Incorporated into the TCR beta cDNA libraries were unique molecular identifiers, which served to reduce PCR and sequencing biases. TCRdb analysed the PCR reads with MiXCR anew, one entry per CDR3 protein. This sample has roughly 870,000 distinct CDR3 sequences, with 53% found just once. The TCR comes from a girl between 5 and 17 years old with multiple sclerosis. The sample taken for sequencing was blood.

The CDR3 region has the DNA TGTGCCAGCAGCTTAGTAGGGGCAGGGCAGCCCCAGCATTTT. Translated: CASSLVGAGQPQHF. J is TRBJ1-5 and V is TRBV7-9; D is possibly TRBD1 (5 bases). Germline loops: CDR1 SEHNR, CDR2 FQNEAQ (reference sequence). Trimming shortened V by 1 base and J by 7 bases, and 11 bases separated the two germline ends. The CDR3 totals 14 residues. Full variable domain (rest looked up from reference TRBV7-9 and TRBJ1-5): DTGVSQNPRHKITKRGQNVTFRCDPISEHNRLYWYRQTLGQGPEFLTYFQNEAQLEKSRLLSDRFSAERPKGSFSTLEIQRTEQGDSAMYLCASSLVGAGQPQHFGDGTRLSIL.